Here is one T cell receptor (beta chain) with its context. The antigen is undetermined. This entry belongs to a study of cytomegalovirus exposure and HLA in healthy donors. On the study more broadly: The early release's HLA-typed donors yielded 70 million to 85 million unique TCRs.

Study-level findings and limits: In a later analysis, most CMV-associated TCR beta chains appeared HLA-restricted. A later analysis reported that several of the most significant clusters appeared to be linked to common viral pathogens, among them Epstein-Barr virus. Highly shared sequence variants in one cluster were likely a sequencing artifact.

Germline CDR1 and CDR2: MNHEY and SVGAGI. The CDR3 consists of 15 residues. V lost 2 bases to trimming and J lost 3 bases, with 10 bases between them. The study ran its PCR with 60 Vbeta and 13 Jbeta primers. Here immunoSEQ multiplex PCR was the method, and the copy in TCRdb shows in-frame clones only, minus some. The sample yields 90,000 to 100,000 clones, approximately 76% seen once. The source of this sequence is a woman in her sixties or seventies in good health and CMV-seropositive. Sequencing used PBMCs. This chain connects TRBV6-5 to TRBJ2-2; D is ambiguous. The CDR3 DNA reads TGTGCCAGCAGTTACACATTCGCCGACACCGGGGAGCTGTTTTTT. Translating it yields CASSYTFADTGELFF.